The 31 T cell receptor beta chains in this list originate from one sample, sequenced in a study of relationships among human T cell subsets. TCR alpha and beta CDR3s were amplified from mRNA by semiquantitative ARM-PCR. Tagged nested gene-specific primers were used first, then communal superprimers amplified exponentially. TCRdb independently ran MiXCR on the multiplex PCR reads; one entry per CDR3 protein. Altogether around 14,000 distinct CDR3 sequences are present, around three fifths being singletons, with the ten largest covering 30% to 45%. The specimen sequenced was total T cells sorted from blood. These receptors all come from a man aged 35 to 55 in good health.

CDR3 in DNA: TGTGCCAGCAGCTTAGATCACCCAGGGGCTGGAAACACCATATATTTT. Its translation is CASSLDHPGAGNTIYF. The chain employs TRBV11-2 and TRBJ1-3; D perhaps matches TRBD1 (6 bases). Germline assignment: CDR1 SGHAT and CDR2 FQNNGV. With 0 bases removed from V and 2 bases from J, the gap between germline ends came to 11 bases. The CDR3 contains 16 residues.

V usage is TRBV29-1 and J usage is TRBJ2-3, with TRBD2 matching 13 bases. Germline V gene sequence: CDR1 SQVTM, CDR2 ANQGSEA. The length of the CDR3 is 15 residues. V dropped 4 bases and J dropped 4; count of bases not matched to a gene: 5. CDR3 region: CSVGGGLAGADTQYF. Here the CDR3 DNA reads TGCAGCGTTGGGGGTGGACTAGCGGGAGCAGATACGCAGTATTTT.

This chain uses TRBV27 with TRBJ1-5, with D hard to call. From germline, CDR1 is MNHEY and CDR2 SMNVEV (reference sequence). V dropped 0 bases and J dropped 10 bases, with 22 bases sitting between them. The CDR3 is 17 amino acids. CDR3 residues: CASSLSPTHSRHYPQHF. CDR3 sequence (DNA): TGTGCCAGCAGTTTATCCCCCACACACAGTCGCCATTATCCCCAGCATTTT.

The chain combines TRBV7-8 with TRBJ2-5, with D possibly being TRBD1 (5 bases). V was shortened by 3 bases and J by 5 bases, with 13 bases between the two germline ends. The germline V gene has CDR1 SGHVS and CDR2 FQNEAQ. This CDR3 has 14 amino acids. The CDR3 DNA reads as TGTGCCAGCAGCTTTATACAGGTCTCCGAGACCCAGTACTTC. Its protein product is CASSFIQVSETQYF. Complete variable domain (other parts from reference TRBV7-8 and TRBJ2-5): GAGVSQSPRYKVAKRGQDVALRCDPISGHVSLFWYQQALGQGPEFLTYFQNEAQLDKSGLPSDRFFAERPEGSVSTLKIQRTQQEDSAVYLCASSFIQVSETQYFGPGTRLLVL.

The chain recombines TRBV14 with TRBJ1-5; no reliable D call. CDR3 length: 13 amino acids. Deletions cut 4 bases from V and 7 bases from J, with 11 bases between. From germline, CDR1 is SGHDN and CDR2 FVKESK. The CDR3 is CASSLEFGQPQHF. The CDR3 nucleotides read TGTGCCAGCAGCCTGGAGTTTGGACAGCCCCAGCATTTT.

In this sample, this clonotype turned up a few times. The chain is built from TRBV2 and TRBJ1-3; the D is unclear. This CDR3 contains 14 residues. Germline V gene sequence: CDR1 SNHLY, CDR2 FYNNEI. V lost 6 bases, J lost 8 bases, and 17 bases lay in between. The CDR3 here is CASRRTSAGDTIYF. CDR3 DNA sequence: TGTGCCAGCAGACGGACTTCTGCCGGCGACACCATATATTTT.

By frequency in the sample, this clonotype is medium-sized. The V and J genes are TRBV10-3 and TRBJ1-5; no reliable D call. The CDR3 contains 13 residues. CDR1 and CDR2 (germline): ENHRY, SYGVKD. V shed 11 bases and J shed 0 bases, with 11 bases lying between them. The CDR3 region is CAHGSGSNQPQHF. CDR3 in DNA: TGTGCCCACGGCTCGGGTAGCAATCAGCCCCAGCATTTT.

The chain couples TRBV4-1 to TRBJ2-5; TRBD2 aligns across 8 bases. This CDR3 contains 16 residues. CDR1 is MGHRA, CDR2 YSYEKL, per germline. The junction had 10 bases not matched to a gene; V was cut back by 5 bases and J by 2 bases. The CDR3 region has the DNA TGCGCCAGCAGCGCCCAACCAGCGGGGGAACAAGAGACCCAGTACTTC. It translates to CASSAQPAGEQETQYF.

Worth noting for this clonotype: At one of its ends the junction is not consistent with the germline gene, which may arise from a read error. The chain carries TRBV10-2 and TRBJ1-1; the D gene is possibly TRBD1 (5 bases). CDR3 size: 14 residues. Germline values: CDR1 WSHSY, CDR2 SAAADI. In DNA form, the CDR3 reads TGTGCCATCAGTCGGGACGGCGGTAAAACTGGAGCTTTCTTT. This gives the protein CAISRDGGKTGAFF.

In regard to this clonotype: This CDR3 is missing its conserved last phenylalanine or tryptophan, likely due to a read error. In DNA form, the CDR3 reads TGTGCCAGCAGTTTAACTTCTACCTACAATGAGCAGTTCCTC. This gives the protein CASSLTSTYNEQFL. The chain carries TRBV12-3 or TRBV12-4 and TRBJ2-1; no reliable D call. This CDR3 is 14 amino acids long. Trimming left V 2 bases short and J 2 bases short, with 7 bases between.

The chain links TRBV6-5 to TRBJ1-5; D ambiguous. The V gene's germline CDR1 is MNHEY and CDR2 SVGAGI. CDR3 length equals 14 residues. V shed 2 bases and J shed 0 bases, with 5 bases lying between them. This CDR3 is CASSYEFSNQPQHF. The CDR3 DNA reads as TGTGCCAGCAGTTACGAGTTTAGCAATCAGCCCCAGCATTTT.

CDR3 amino acids: CASSAPDRTYEQYF. In nucleotides, the CDR3 is TGTGCCAGCAGCGCACCGGACAGGACCTACGAGCAGTACTTC. The genes are TRBV11-3 and TRBJ2-7, with 7 positions matching TRBD1. Germline V CDR1 and CDR2: SGHNT, YENEEA. With V trimmed by 5 bases and J by 2 bases, 6 bases remained unmatched. This CDR3 spans 14 amino acids.

The CDR3 sequence is CSAGTGFYEQYF. CDR3 sequence (DNA): TGCAGCGCCGGGACAGGCTTCTACGAGCAGTACTTC. The chain is built from TRBV29-1 and TRBJ2-7, with 8 bases fitting TRBD1. V lost 7 bases to trimming and J lost 3 bases; unmatched junction nucleotides: 5. The CDR3 extends over 12 amino acids. CDR1 is SQVTM and CDR2 is ANQGSEA in the germline V gene.

V and J are TRBV28 and TRBJ2-1; 7 bases are a match to TRBD2. V lost 5 bases, J lost 6 bases, and 13 bases stayed unmatched. This CDR3 has 16 amino acids. Germline CDR1 is MDHEN and CDR2 is SYDVKM. The CDR3 sequence: CASSPDLAALCNEQFF. The CDR3 DNA reads as TGTGCCAGCAGTCCCGATCTAGCGGCCCTCTGCAATGAGCAGTTCTTC. The full variable domain, completed using reference TRBV28 and TRBJ2-1, is DVKVTQSSRYLVKRTGEKVFLECVQDMDHENMFWYRQDPGLGLRLIYFSYDVKMKEKGDIPEGYSVSREKKERFSLILESASTNQTSMYLCASSPDLAALCNEQFFGPGTRLTVL.

The chain joins TRBV28 to TRBJ1-2; TRBD1 aligns across 10 bases. This CDR3 has 21 residues. With V trimmed by 5 bases and J by 5 bases, 26 bases remained unmatched. CDR1 and CDR2 (germline): MDHEN, SYDVKM. In nucleotides, the CDR3 is TGTGCCAGCAGTATAACCCCCGGGACAGGGGCGATGGGCCCCCGGGGATATGGCTACACCTTC. Translation gives CASSITPGTGAMGPRGYGYTF.

This clonotype was seen a handful of times. This chain uses TRBV12-3 or TRBV12-4 with TRBJ2-1; tentative D call: TRBD2 (6 bases). V gave up 5 bases and J gave up 8 bases, with 25 bases separating them. The CDR3 consists of 17 residues. The CDR3 sequence is CASSARVGGRRADEQFF. The CDR3, as DNA: TGTGCCAGCAGTGCCAGGGTCGGGGGTCGGCGGGCCGATGAGCAGTTCTTC.

This clonotype was seen a handful of times. The rearrangement uses TRBV6-1 and TRBJ1-4; a possible D gene is TRBD1 (5 bases). V was shortened by 5 bases and J by 3 bases, with 10 bases between the two germline ends. The germline V gene has CDR1 MNHNS and CDR2 SASEGT. The CDR3 sequence is 14 residues long. The chain's CDR3 is CASSLGRANEKLFF. The CDR3 DNA sequence: TGTGCCAGCAGTCTGGGACGGGCTAATGAAAAACTGTTTTTT.

V is TRBV11-2 and J is TRBJ2-3; D uncertain. Trimming left V 4 bases short and J 3 bases short, with 8 bases between. This CDR3 comprises 13 residues. Germline-derived CDR1 and CDR2 are SGHAT and FQNNGV. CDR3: CASSSHVTDTQYF. The CDR3 nucleotides are TGTGCCAGCAGCTCACACGTTACAGATACGCAGTATTTT.

The table lists this clonotype with a count of one. The chain is built from TRBV7-9 and TRBJ2-3; D unresolved. The CDR3 sequence is 12 residues long. The germline gives CDR1 SEHNR, CDR2 FQNEAQ (reference sequence). The ends were cut back, 5 bases at V and 4 bases at J, with 7 bases in the middle. The CDR3 DNA sequence: TGTGCCAGCAGCCCCAGTTCAGATACGCAGTATTTT. Amino acids: CASSPSSDTQYF.

V and J are TRBV11-2 and TRBJ2-3; D remains unclear. The length of the CDR3 is 15 residues. CDR1 SGHAT and CDR2 FQNNGV come from the germline V gene. Trimming left V 5 bases short and J 2 bases short, with 14 bases between. The CDR3 reads CASSPGGAHTDTQYF. Written as DNA, the CDR3 is TGTGCCAGCAGCCCCGGCGGCGCCCACACAGATACGCAGTATTTT.

The V gene is TRBV5-1, the J gene TRBJ2-7, with a possible D match to TRBD2 (6 bases). The length of the CDR3 is 12 residues. V was trimmed by 4 bases and J by 6 bases, leaving 11 bases between them. CDR1 and CDR2 (germline): SGHRS, YFSETQ. The CDR3 spells CASSPAGLEQYF. DNA for the CDR3: TGCGCCAGCAGCCCTGCGGGGCTCGAGCAGTACTTC.

The chain couples TRBV28 to TRBJ1-5, with unresolved D. Germline values: CDR1 MDHEN, CDR2 SYDVKM. This CDR3 spans 14 amino acids. Trimming shortened V by 2 bases and J by 0 bases, and 5 bases separated the two germline ends. Written as DNA, the CDR3 is TGTGCCAGCAGTTTAGAAGGTAGCAATCAGCCCCAGCATTTT. Translated: CASSLEGSNQPQHF.

The CDR3 bases are TGCAGCGTGGTGGAAGGATTCAGCTCCTACGAGCAGTACTTC. As protein: CSVVEGFSSYEQYF. The chain employs TRBV29-1 and TRBJ2-7; D remains ambiguous. CDR3 length equals 14 residues. Germline V CDR1 and CDR2: SQVTM, ANQGSEA. The V end lost 6 bases, the J end lost 0 bases, and 15 bases lay between the germline ends.

The CDR3 region has the DNA TGTGCCAGTAGTCAGGAATCAGGTCTCTACGAGCAGTACTTC. This translates into CASSQESGLYEQYF. V usage is TRBV19 and J usage is TRBJ2-7; D is unclear. This CDR3 is 14 amino acids long. Germline assignment: CDR1 LNHDA and CDR2 SQIVND (reference sequence). Trimming took off 5 bases at V and 3 bases at J, with 14 bases between the two ends.

V is TRBV10-2 and J is TRBJ2-7, with 8 bases aligning to TRBD2. CDR3 size: 14 residues. V lost 6 bases, J lost 1 base, and 5 bases stayed unmatched. Germline CDR1 WSHSY, CDR2 SAAADI. The CDR3 reads CASSPSGSSYEQYF. CDR3 DNA sequence: TGCGCCAGCAGCCCAAGCGGGAGTTCCTACGAGCAGTACTTC.

This rearrangement joins TRBV11-2 to TRBJ1-1; the match to TRBD1 covers 9 bases. V lost 5 bases, J lost 2 bases, and 6 bases stayed unmatched. Germline lookup yields CDR1 SGHAT and CDR2 FQNNGV. The length of the CDR3 is 15 residues. CDR3 residues: CASSPGTGRNTEAFF. The CDR3 nucleotides are TGTGCCAGCAGCCCCGGGACAGGGAGAAACACTGAAGCTTTCTTT. Complete variable domain (other parts from reference TRBV11-2 and TRBJ1-1): EAGVAQSPRYKIIEKRQSVAFWCNPISGHATLYWYQQILGQGPKLLIQFQNNGVVDDSQLPKDRFSAERLKGVDSTLKIQPAKLEDSAVYLCASSPGTGRNTEAFFGQGTRLTVV.

The chain joins TRBV28 to TRBJ2-7, with 12 positions matching TRBD2. Losses at the gene ends were 8 bases for V and 2 bases for J; bases not matched to a gene: 10. CDR1 is MDHEN and CDR2 is SYDVKM in the germline V gene. CDR3 size: 16 residues. CDR3 in amino acids: CASDSTSGRTAYEQYF. The CDR3 DNA reads TGTGCCAGCGATAGTACTAGCGGGAGGACCGCCTACGAGCAGTACTTC.

The chain is built from TRBV7-9 and TRBJ2-3; tentative D call: TRBD2 (5 bases). With 5 bases removed from V and 6 bases from J, the gap between germline ends came to 18 bases. CDR3 length: 15 residues. Germline loops: CDR1 SEHNR, CDR2 FQNEAQ (reference sequence). CDR3 bases: TGTGCCAGCAGCCCACCCCGGAGGCTGGGGGATACGCAGTATTTT. Amino acid sequence: CASSPPRRLGDTQYF.

The chain carries TRBV24-1 and TRBJ2-5, with 8 bases that match TRBD1. CDR1 KGHDR and CDR2 SFDVKD come from the germline V gene. The trim removed 3 bases at V and 13 bases at J, leaving 6 bases unmatched. This CDR3 is 12 amino acids long. The CDR3 DNA reads TGTGCCACCAGTGATGCGCCGGGACAGGTGTACTTC. Protein product: CATSDAPGQVYF.

The chain combines TRBV29-1 with TRBJ2-1; D perhaps matches TRBD1 (6 bases). Trimming took off 8 bases at V and 1 base at J, with 9 bases between the two ends. Germline values: CDR1 SQVTM, CDR2 ANQGSEA. This CDR3 has 12 amino acids. This CDR3 reads CSFGQSYNEQFF. In nucleotides, the CDR3 is TGCAGCTTCGGACAGTCCTACAATGAGCAGTTCTTC.

J is TRBJ2-3 and V is TRBV6-4, with 8 bases lining up with TRBD1. V lost 5 bases and J lost 3; bases outside the gene matches: 4. This CDR3 is built from 14 residues. The germline V gene has CDR1 MRHNA and CDR2 SNTAGT. The CDR3 loop is CASSSTGETDTQYF. The DNA of the CDR3 is TGTGCCAGCAGTTCGACAGGGGAAACAGATACGCAGTATTTT.